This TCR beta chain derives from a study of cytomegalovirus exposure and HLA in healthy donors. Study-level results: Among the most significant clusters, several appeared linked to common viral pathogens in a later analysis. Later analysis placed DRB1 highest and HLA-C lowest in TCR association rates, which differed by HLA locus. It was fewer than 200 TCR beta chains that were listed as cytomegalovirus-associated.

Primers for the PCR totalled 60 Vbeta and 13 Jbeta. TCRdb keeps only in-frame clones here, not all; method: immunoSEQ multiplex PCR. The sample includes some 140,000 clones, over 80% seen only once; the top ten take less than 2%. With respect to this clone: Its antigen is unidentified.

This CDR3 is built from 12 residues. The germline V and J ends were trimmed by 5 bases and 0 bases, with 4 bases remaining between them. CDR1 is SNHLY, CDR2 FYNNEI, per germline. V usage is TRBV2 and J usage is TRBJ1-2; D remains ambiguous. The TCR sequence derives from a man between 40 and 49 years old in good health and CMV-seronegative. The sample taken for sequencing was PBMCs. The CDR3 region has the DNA TGTGCCAGCAGTACAGCTAACTATGGCTACACCTTC. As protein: CASSTANYGYTF.